The clone carrying this T cell receptor (beta chain) was recorded once. The antigen is not known. As to treatment: some 20 received Ad26.COV2.S at low or high dose, single or two shots; a few received placebo; per-sample allocation not given. Specimens were obtained on day 63 following the first vaccine or placebo injection. As its vector, the vaccine had Ad26, which expressed Wuhan-strain SARS-CoV-2 spike. The sample belongs to a study of Ad26.COV2.S vaccination and SARS-CoV-2 variants. Study context: Intramuscular Ad26.COV2.S at 5x10^10 or 1x10^11 viral particles. Notes on the study in general: Placebo and vaccine recipients had non-spike TCR breadth that was similar. Vaccinees showed greater spike-specific TCR breadth than placebo recipients.

This CDR3 comprises 11 residues. The germline V gene encodes CDR1 LGHDT and CDR2 YNNKEL (reference sequence). Trimming removed 2 bases from V and 13 bases from J, with 9 bases in between. The method was immunoSEQ multiplex PCR; TCRdb's version includes in-frame clones alone and lacks a portion of them. The repertoire holds roughly 700,000 clones, with more than 80% as singletons. The chain joins TRBV3-1 (or the pseudogene TRBV3-2) to TRBJ2-4; D remains unclear. Sequenced material: peripheral blood, taken in a trial of Ad26.COV2.S vaccine versus placebo. This receptor was identified in a person aged 18 to 65 who received the Ad26.COV2.S COVID-19 vaccine or a placebo. The CDR3 DNA reads TGTGCCAGCAGCCAAAGCGTATTACAGTACTTC. The encoded protein is CASSQSVLQYF.